This is a list of T cell receptor beta chains from one sample in a study of shared clonotypes between healthy human individuals. Some clones are missing from TCRdb's copy, which holds only in-frame ones; the method was immunoSEQ multiplex PCR. The table lists 1.5 million to 2.5 million clones, about 95% of them singletons, with more than 0.95% in the top ten. The sequenced sample consisted of naive CD8+ T cells sorted from blood. The source is a young man in good health. CDR3s leave out the opening cysteine and the closing phenylalanine or tryptophan.

J gene | CDR3 length | V gene | CDR3 protein
TRBJ2-7 | 12 | TRBV6-6 | ASSYWTAIYEQY
TRBJ2-7 | 13 | TRBV7-8 | ASSFPGRQTGEQY
TRBJ1-2 | 9 | TRBV6-6 | ASSTIYGYT
TRBJ2-3 | 13 | TRBV9 | ASSVAASSTDTQY
TRBJ2-2 | 11 | TRBV9 | ASSGSASEELF
TRBJ2-1 | 13 | TRBV27 | ASSLVPGGGNEQF
TRBJ2-4 | 9 | TRBV21-1 | ASRSGDIQY
TRBJ2-3 | 13 | TRBV13 | ASSLRTSRTDTQY
TRBJ2-4 | 13 | TRBV11-2 | ASSLVSGRSDIQY
TRBJ2-1 | 17 | TRBV11-2 | ASSLLGLAGERSYNEQF
TRBJ2-7 | 11 | TRBV28 | ASSFRGTYEQY
TRBJ2-7 | 13 | TRBV2 | ASSEAVGPNYEQY
TRBJ2-3 | 12 | TRBV27 | ASSPSSSTDTQY
TRBJ1-6 | 12 | TRBV27 | ASRPTGSNSPLH
TRBJ2-3 | 14 | TRBV7-9 | ASSPPGGPNTDTQY
TRBJ2-1 | 11 | TRBV7-2 | ASSRLVENEQF
TRBJ1-3 | 11 | TRBV2 | ASSERPVDTIY
TRBJ2-1 | 10 | TRBV2 | ASTDRNGEQF
TRBJ2-1 | 11 | TRBV18 | ASSPSSGNEQF
TRBJ2-1 | 11 | TRBV6-5 | ASSWGQGNEQF
TRBJ2-7 | 13 | TRBV4-1 | ASSQREGVIYEQY
TRBJ2-7 | 13 | TRBV7-9 | ASSFGGLNTYEQY
TRBJ2-7 | 13 | TRBV19 | ASSQGIAGHYEQY
TRBJ2-7 | 11 | TRBV9 | ASSARDGYEQY
TRBJ2-1 | 10 | TRBV5-6 | ASSLGSSEQF
TRBJ2-3 | 15 | TRBV4-3 | ASSQELAGDSTDTQY
TRBJ1-1 | 12 | TRBV29-1 | SVEDSVLAPEAF
TRBJ2-7 | 13 | TRBV27 | ASSLSGTRTYEQY
TRBJ1-1 | 12 | TRBV27 | ASRILGGDTEAF
TRBJ2-1 | 16 | TRBV21-1 | ASSKALSLALNYNEQF
TRBJ2-5 | 13 | TRBV19 | ASSITAGGLETQY
TRBJ2-1 | 13 | TRBV27 | ASSYGQGLYNEQF
TRBJ2-1 | 15 | TRBV2 | ASGRIGLAGGENEQF